The 11 T cell receptor beta chains presented below share a single source sample, sequenced in a study of OX40 agonist ivuxolimab in advanced cancers. Clones were read by immunoSEQ multiplex PCR, and TCRdb kept only the in-frame ones, dropping some. There are approximately 40,000 clones in the sample; around 83% occur only once, and 20% lies in the top ten. The sequencing here drew on CD4+ or CD8+ T cells sorted from blood, taken in a trial of the OX40 agonist ivuxolimab. The receptor set was obtained from an adult with an advanced solid tumor such as melanoma, head and neck, liver or kidney cancer.

This clone was found once. The chain links TRBV7-2 to TRBJ2-5; 8 nucleotides agree with TRBD2. Germline V gives CDR1 SGHTA, CDR2 FQGNSA. After removal of 1 base from V and 13 bases from J, the junction contained 14 bases not matched to a gene. The CDR3 has 15 residues. CDR3 bases: TGTGCCAGCAGCTTAGAAGGGCTAGCGGGCCTCCCTCCGTACTTC. Translated, it gives CASSLEGLAGLPPYF.

In its sample, this clone was seen a few times. Other nucleotide sequences in the sample specify the same CDR3. The chain uses TRBV6-6 and TRBJ2-1; no definite D call. The CDR3 covers 11 residues. The V gene's germline CDR1 is MNHNY and CDR2 SVGAGI (reference sequence). Trimming pared 0 bases from V and 7 bases from J, leaving 1 base between. The CDR3 DNA follows: TGTGCCAGCAGTTACTCTAATGAGCAGTTCTTC. It is translated as CASSYSNEQFF.

V and J are TRBV30 and TRBJ1-3; D is unclear. Germline V gives CDR1 GTSNPN, CDR2 SVGIG (reference sequence). Between the trimmed V and J ends, which lost 0 bases and 3 bases, there was a span of 18 bases. CDR3 length: 17 residues. CDR3 residues: CAWSVPHDSMDGNTIYF. The CDR3 DNA is TGTGCCTGGAGTGTACCTCACGATTCGATGGATGGAAACACCATATATTTT.

This sequence joins TRBV7-6 and TRBJ2-6; D is perhaps TRBD2 (7 bases). This CDR3 has 15 amino acids. The germline V gene encodes CDR1 SGHVS and CDR2 FNYEAQ. The V gene lost 5 bases and the J gene lost 4 bases, with 12 bases spanning the gap. The CDR3 sequence is CASSGGAVGANVLTF. The CDR3, as DNA: TGTGCCAGCAGCGGGGGGGCGGTCGGGGCCAACGTCCTGACTTTC.

This clone was detected only once. The rearrangement uses TRBV7-3 and TRBJ2-5; D is possibly TRBD1 or TRBD2 (6 bases each). Germline V gives CDR1 SGHTA, CDR2 FQGTGA. This CDR3 is built from 15 residues. With 6 bases removed from V and 5 bases from J, the gap between germline ends came to 19 bases. DNA of the CDR3: TGTGCCAGCAGTGCACTGGGGGGCGCATTTGAGACCCAGTACTTC. As protein: CASSALGGAFETQYF.

The chain joins TRBV12-2 to TRBJ2-7; the D segment call TRBD1 is taken from the table without a DNA check. TRBV12-2 is a known pseudogene. The length of the CDR3 is 13 residues. In DNA form, the CDR3 reads TGTGCAAGTCGCCCGACAGGATCTTACGAGCAGTACTTC. As protein: CASRPTGSYEQYF.

V gene TRBV7-9 combines with J gene TRBJ1-1; D is uncertain. Germline V gives CDR1 SEHNR, CDR2 FQNEAQ (reference sequence). Trimming removed 8 bases from V and 4 bases from J, with 14 bases in between. This CDR3 has 13 residues. CDR3 region: CASETGEGTEAFF. The DNA of the CDR3 is TGTGCCAGCGAGACCGGGGAAGGCACTGAAGCTTTCTTT.

The rearrangement joins TRBV19 to TRBJ2-7; maybe TRBD1 (7 bases). Trimming pared 0 bases from V and 3 bases from J, leaving 24 bases between. The CDR3 runs 19 residues. The germline V gene has CDR1 LNHDA and CDR2 SQIVND (reference sequence). DNA of the CDR3: TGTGCCAGTAGTATAGATATATTTAACGGTGGACAGGAGGGCTACGAGCAGTACTTC. It specifies CASSIDIFNGGQEGYEQYF.

The CDR3 region has the DNA TGCGCCAGCAGCCAAGTAATAAGGCTAGCGGGAACCCACGAGCAGTACTTC. Encoded protein: CASSQVIRLAGTHEQYF. This rearrangement joins TRBV4-1 to TRBJ2-7; 9 positions agree with TRBD2. Germline V gene data show CDR1 as MGHRA and CDR2 as YSYEKL. V shed 1 base and J 5 bases; nucleotides not matched to a gene: 12. The CDR3 has 17 residues.

The V gene is TRBV7-6, the J gene TRBJ1-1; D gene unclear. Trimming shortened V by 3 bases and J by 1 base, and 0 bases separated the two germline ends. This CDR3 is 11 amino acids long. Germline CDR1 is SGHVS and CDR2 is FNYEAQ. The CDR3 sequence is CASSLNTEAFF. For the CDR3, the DNA is TGTGCCAGCAGCTTGAACACTGAAGCTTTCTTT.

This sequence joins TRBV19 and TRBJ2-3; 7 nucleotides align to TRBD2. Germline V gene sequence: CDR1 LNHDA, CDR2 SQIVND (reference sequence). The trim removed 5 bases at V and 3 bases at J, leaving 11 bases unmatched. The CDR3 is 16 residues long. CDR3 sequence: CASSLPSGSGTDTQYF. The CDR3 region has the DNA TGTGCCAGTAGTCTTCCTAGCGGAAGCGGGACAGATACGCAGTATTTT. Using reference TRBV19 and TRBJ2-3 for the parts outside the CDR3, the full variable domain is DGGITQSPKYLFRKEGQNVTLSCEQNLNHDAMYWYRQDPGQGLRLIYYSQIVNDFQKGDIAEGYSVSREKKESFPLTVTSAQKNPTAFYLCASSLPSGSGTDTQYFGPGTRLTVL.